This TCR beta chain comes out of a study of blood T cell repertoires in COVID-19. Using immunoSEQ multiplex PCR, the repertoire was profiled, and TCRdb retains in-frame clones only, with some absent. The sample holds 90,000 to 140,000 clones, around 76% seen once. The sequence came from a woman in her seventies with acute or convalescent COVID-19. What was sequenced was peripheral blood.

The CDR3 nucleotides are TGTGCCAGCAGTGCAGCGGGGGGGCCATATGAGCAGTTCTTC. It is translated as CASSAAGGPYEQFF. This rearrangement joins TRBV6-1 to TRBJ2-1; 10 nucleotides agree with TRBD2. The junction had 5 bases not matched to a gene; V was cut back by 4 bases and J by 8 bases. The CDR3 length is 14 residues. Germline values: CDR1 MNHNS, CDR2 SASEGT.